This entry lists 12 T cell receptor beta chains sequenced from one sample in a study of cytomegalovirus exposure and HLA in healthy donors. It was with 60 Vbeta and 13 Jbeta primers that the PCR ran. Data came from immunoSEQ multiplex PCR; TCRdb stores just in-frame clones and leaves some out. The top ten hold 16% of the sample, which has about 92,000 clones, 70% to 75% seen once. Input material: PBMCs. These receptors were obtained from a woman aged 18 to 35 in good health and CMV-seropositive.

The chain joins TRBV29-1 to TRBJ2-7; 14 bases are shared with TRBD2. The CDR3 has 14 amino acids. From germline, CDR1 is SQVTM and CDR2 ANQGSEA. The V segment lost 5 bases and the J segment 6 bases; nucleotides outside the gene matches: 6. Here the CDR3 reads CSVKGLAGVAEQYF. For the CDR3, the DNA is TGCAGCGTTAAGGGACTAGCGGGAGTCGCCGAGCAGTACTTC.

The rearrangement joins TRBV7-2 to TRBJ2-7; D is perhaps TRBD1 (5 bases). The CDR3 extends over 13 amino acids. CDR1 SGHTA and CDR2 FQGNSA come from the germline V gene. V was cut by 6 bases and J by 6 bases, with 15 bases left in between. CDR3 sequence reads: CASRATGSREQYF. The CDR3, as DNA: TGTGCCAGCAGGGCAACAGGTAGTCGCGAGCAGTACTTC.

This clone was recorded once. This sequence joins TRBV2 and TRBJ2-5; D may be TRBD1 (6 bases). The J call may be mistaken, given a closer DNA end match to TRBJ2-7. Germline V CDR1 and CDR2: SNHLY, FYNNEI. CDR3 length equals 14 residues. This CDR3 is CASRVGQWAYEQYF. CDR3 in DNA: TGTGCCAGCAGGGTCGGACAGTGGGCCTACGAGCAGTACTTC.

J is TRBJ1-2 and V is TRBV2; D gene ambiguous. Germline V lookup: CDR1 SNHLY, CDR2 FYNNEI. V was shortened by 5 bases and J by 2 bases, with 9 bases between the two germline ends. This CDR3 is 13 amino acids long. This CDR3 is CASSRAPNYGYTF. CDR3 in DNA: TGTGCCAGCAGTCGAGCTCCAAACTATGGCTACACCTTC.

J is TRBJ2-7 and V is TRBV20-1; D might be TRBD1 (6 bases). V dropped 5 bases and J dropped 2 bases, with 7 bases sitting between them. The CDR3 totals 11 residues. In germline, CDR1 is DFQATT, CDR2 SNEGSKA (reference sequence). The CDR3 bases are TGCAGTGCTCGACAGGCCTACGAGCAGTACTTC. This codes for CSARQAYEQYF.

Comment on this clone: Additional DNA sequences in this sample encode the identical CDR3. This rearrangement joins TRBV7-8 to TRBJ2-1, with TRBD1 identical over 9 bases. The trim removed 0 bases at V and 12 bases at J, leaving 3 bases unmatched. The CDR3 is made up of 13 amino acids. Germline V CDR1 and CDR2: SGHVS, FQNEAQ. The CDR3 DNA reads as TGTGCCAGCAGCTTAGCAGGGACAGGGTTGCAGTTCTTC. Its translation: CASSLAGTGLQFF.

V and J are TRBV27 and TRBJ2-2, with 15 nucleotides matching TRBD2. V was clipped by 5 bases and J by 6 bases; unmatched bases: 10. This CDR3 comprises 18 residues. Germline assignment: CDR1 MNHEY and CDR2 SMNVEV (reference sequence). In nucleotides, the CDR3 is TGTGCCAGCAGTCCAGGGACTAGCGGGAGGACCGTAGCCGGGGAGCTGTTTTTT. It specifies CASSPGTSGRTVAGELFF.

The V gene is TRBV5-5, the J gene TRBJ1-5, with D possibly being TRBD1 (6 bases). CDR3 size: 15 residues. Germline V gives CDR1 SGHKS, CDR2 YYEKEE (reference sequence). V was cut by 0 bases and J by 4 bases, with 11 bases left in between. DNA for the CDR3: TGTGCCAGCAGCTTGGAGGGGGTTTCGAATCAGCCCCAGCATTTT. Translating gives CASSLEGVSNQPQHF. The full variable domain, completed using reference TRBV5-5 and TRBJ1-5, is DAGVTQSPTHLIKTRGQQVTLRCSPISGHKSVSWYQQVLGQGPQFIFQYYEKEERGRGNFPDRFSARQFPNYSSELNVNALLLGDSALYLCASSLEGVSNQPQHFGDGTRLSIL.

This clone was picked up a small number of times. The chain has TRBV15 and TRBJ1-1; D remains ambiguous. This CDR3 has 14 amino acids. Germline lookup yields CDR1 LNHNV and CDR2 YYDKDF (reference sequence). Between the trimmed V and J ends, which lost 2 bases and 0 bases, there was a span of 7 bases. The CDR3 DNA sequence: TGTGCCACCAGCAGACCACAAATGAACACTGAAGCTTTCTTT. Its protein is CATSRPQMNTEAFF.

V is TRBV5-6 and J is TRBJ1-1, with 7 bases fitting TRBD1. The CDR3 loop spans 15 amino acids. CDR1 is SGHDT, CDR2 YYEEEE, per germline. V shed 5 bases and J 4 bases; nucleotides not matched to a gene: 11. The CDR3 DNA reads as TGTGCCAGCAGGGGGGTGACAGGGAAGGTCACTGAAGCTTTCTTT. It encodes CASRGVTGKVTEAFF.

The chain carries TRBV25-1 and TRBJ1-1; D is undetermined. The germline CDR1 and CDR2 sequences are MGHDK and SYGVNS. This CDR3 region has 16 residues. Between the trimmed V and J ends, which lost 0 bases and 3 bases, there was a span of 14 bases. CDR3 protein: CASSEYRVRGYTEAFF. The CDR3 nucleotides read TGTGCCAGCAGTGAATACCGAGTTCGAGGGTACACTGAAGCTTTCTTT.

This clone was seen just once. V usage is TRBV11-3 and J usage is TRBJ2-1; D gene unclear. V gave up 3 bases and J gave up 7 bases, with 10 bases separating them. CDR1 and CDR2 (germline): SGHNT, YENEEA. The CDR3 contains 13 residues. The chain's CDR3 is CASSFAPGNEQFF. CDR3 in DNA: TGTGCCAGCAGCTTTGCGCCGGGTAATGAGCAGTTCTTC.